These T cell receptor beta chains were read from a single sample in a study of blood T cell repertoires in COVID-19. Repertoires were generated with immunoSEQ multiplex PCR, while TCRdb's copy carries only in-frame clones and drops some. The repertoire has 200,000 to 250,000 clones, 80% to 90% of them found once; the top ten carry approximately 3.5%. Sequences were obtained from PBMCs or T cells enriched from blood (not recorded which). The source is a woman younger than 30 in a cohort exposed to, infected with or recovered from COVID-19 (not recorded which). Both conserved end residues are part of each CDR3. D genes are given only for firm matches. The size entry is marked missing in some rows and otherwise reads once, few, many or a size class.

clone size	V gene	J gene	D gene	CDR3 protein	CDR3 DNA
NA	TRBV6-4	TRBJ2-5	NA	CASTRTKETQYF	TGTGCCAGCACGAGGACAAAAGAGACCCAGTACTTC
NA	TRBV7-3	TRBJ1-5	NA	CASSAGGPNQPQHF	TGTGCCAGCAGCGCCGGGGGGCCCAATCAGCCCCAGCATTTT
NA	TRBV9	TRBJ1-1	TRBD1	CASSVGRGRSVTEAFF	TGTGCCAGCAGCGTAGGGAGGGGGCGGAGCGTCACTGAAGCTTTCTTT
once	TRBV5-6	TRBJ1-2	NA	CASSEGSQGYTF	TGTGCCAGCAGCGAGGGTTCTCAGGGCTACACCTTC
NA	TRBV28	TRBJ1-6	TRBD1	CASSRTGLAYNSPLHF	TGTGCCAGCAGTAGGACAGGGCTCGCCTATAATTCACCCCTCCACTTT
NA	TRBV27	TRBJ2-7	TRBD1	CASSFTGQGVHEQYF	TGTGCCAGCAGTTTCACCGGACAGGGAGTCCACGAGCAGTACTTC
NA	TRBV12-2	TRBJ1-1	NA	CASRLAGPRKTEAFF	TGTGCAAGTCGCTTAGCGGGGCCAAGGAAAACTGAAGCTTTCTTT
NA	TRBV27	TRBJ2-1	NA	CASSLYNPGNEQFF	TGTGCCAGCAGTTTATACAACCCGGGGAATGAGCAGTTCTTC
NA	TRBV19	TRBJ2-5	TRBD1	CASSMGQGAETQYF	TGTGCCAGTAGTATGGGGCAGGGGGCTGAGACCCAGTACTTC
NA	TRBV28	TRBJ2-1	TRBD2	CASTGGARNEQFF	TGTGCCAGCACCGGGGGGGCAAGGAATGAGCAGTTCTTC
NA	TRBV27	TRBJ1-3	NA	CASSPSGGLSGNTIYF	TGTGCCAGCAGTCCCTCGGGGGGGCTATCTGGAAACACCATATATTTT
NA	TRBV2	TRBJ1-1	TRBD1	CASKGTVKITEAFF	TGTGCCAGCAAAGGGACAGTGAAGATAACTGAAGCTTTCTTT
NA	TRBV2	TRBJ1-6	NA	CATTAGNSYNSPLHF	TGTGCCACAACCGCAGGGAACTCCTATAATTCACCCCTCCACTTT
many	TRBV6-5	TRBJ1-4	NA	CASSSTGGAEKLFF	TGTGCCAGCAGTAGCACGGGGGGGGCCGAAAAACTGTTTTTT
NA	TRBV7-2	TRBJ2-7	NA	CASSLARGPAYEQYF	TGTGCCAGCAGCTTAGCGCGGGGCCCCGCCTACGAGCAGTACTTC
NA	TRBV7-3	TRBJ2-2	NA	CASSPHGGSNTGELFF	TGTGCCAGCAGCCCGCACGGGGGATCGAACACCGGGGAGCTGTTTTTT
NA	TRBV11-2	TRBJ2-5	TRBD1	CASSLVGAGGETQYF	TGTGCCAGCAGCTTAGTAGGGGCAGGGGGTGAGACCCAGTACTTC
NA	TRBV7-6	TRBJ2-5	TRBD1	CASSSPGTGDETQYF	TGTGCCAGCAGCTCCCCCGGGACAGGGGACGAGACCCAGTACTTC
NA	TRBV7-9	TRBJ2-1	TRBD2	CASSPRLASHEQFF	TGTGCCAGCAGCCCCCGACTAGCGTCCCATGAGCAGTTCTTC
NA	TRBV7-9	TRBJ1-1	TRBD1	CASSLGWTGGVRNTEAFF	TGTGCCAGCAGCTTAGGCTGGACAGGGGGAGTTAGGAACACTGAAGCTTTCTTT
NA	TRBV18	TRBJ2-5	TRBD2	CASSLSPTSKETQYF	TGTGCCAGCTCCCTTTCCCCGACTAGCAAAGAGACCCAGTACTTC
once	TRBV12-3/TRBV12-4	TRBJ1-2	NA	CASKPRDIYGYTF	TGTGCCAGCAAACCCCGGGACATTTATGGCTACACCTTC
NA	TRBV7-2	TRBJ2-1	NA	CASSLWNGGGNNEQFF	TGTGCCAGCAGCTTATGGAATGGGGGAGGCAACAATGAGCAGTTCTTC
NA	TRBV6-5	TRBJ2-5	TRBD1	CASSYSWTGGLETQYF	TGTGCCAGCAGTTACTCTTGGACAGGGGGCTTAGAGACCCAGTACTTC
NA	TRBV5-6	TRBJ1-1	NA	CASSRGTGYSTEAFF	TGTGCCAGCAGCCGTGGAACAGGGTACTCCACTGAAGCTTTCTTT
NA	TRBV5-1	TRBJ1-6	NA	CASSLAGGGNSPLHF	TGCGCCAGCAGCTTGGCGGGAGGAGGGAATTCACCCCTCCACTTT
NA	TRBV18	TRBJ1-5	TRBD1	CASSPPGQGNQPQHF	TGTGCCAGCTCACCACCGGGACAGGGAAATCAGCCCCAGCATTTT
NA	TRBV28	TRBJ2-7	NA	CASTGGPNYEQYF	TGTGCCAGCACCGGGGGGCCGAACTACGAGCAGTACTTC
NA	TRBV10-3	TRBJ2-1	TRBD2	CAISEGTSGRSEQFF	TGTGCCATCAGTGAAGGGACTAGCGGGAGGTCTGAGCAGTTCTTC
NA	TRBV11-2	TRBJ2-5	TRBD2	CASSFLGSGGGETQYF	TGTGCCAGCAGCTTCCTGGGCAGCGGGGGTGGCGAGACCCAGTACTTC
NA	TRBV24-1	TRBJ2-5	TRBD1	CATAPTGQGGETQYF	TGTGCCACCGCCCCGACCGGACAGGGTGGGGAGACCCAGTACTTC
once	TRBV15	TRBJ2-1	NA	CATSRDRRLGPTRWGEQFF	TGTGCCACCAGCAGAGATCGCCGATTAGGGCCTACTAGGTGGGGTGAGCAGTTCTTC
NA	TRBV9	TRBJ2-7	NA	CASSVDRDYEQYF	TGTGCCAGCAGCGTAGACAGGGACTACGAGCAGTACTTC
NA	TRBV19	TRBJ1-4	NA	CASSKGAYEKLFF	TGTGCCAGTAGTAAAGGGGCATATGAAAAACTGTTTTTT
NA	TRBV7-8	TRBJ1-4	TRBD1	CASSLAPAGQAIATNEKLFF	TGTGCCAGCAGCTTAGCGCCAGCGGGACAGGCGATCGCAACTAATGAAAAACTGTTTTTT
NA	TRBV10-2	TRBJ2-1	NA	CASSAGYNEQFF	TGCGCCAGCAGTGCGGGGTACAATGAGCAGTTCTTC
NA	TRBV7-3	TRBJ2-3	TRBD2	CASSPIAGGGTDTQYF	TGTGCCAGCAGCCCTATAGCGGGGGGGGGCACAGATACGCAGTATTTT
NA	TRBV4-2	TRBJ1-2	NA	CASSGGNSNYGYTF	TGTGCCAGCAGCGGGGGCAACAGTAACTATGGCTACACCTTC
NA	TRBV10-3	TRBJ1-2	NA	CAISGGTHGYTF	TGTGCCATCAGCGGGGGGACCCATGGCTACACCTTC
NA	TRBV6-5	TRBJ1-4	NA	CASSTGHSNEKLFF	TGTGCCAGCAGCACAGGGCATTCAAATGAAAAACTGTTTTTT
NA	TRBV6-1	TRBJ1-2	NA	CASSEAVAQRHGYTF	TGTGCCAGCAGTGAAGCCGTAGCCCAAAGGCATGGCTACACCTTC
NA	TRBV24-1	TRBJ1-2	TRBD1	CATSDPTGGRYTF	TGTGCCACCAGTGATCCGACAGGGGGCCGCTACACCTTC
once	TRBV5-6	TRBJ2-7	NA	CASSRDNYEQYF	TGTGCCAGCAGCCGTGACAACTACGAGCAGTACTTC
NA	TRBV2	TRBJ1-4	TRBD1	CASSRPTGQGVRTNEKLFF	TGTGCCAGCAGCCGACCCACGGGACAGGGGGTCCGCACTAATGAAAAACTGTTTTTT
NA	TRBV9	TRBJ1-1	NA	CASSASTGVEAFF	TGTGCCAGCAGCGCCTCGACGGGGGTGGAAGCTTTCTTT
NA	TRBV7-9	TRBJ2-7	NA	CASSPPSRAYEQYF	TGTGCCAGCAGCCCCCCTAGCCGAGCGTACGAGCAGTACTTC